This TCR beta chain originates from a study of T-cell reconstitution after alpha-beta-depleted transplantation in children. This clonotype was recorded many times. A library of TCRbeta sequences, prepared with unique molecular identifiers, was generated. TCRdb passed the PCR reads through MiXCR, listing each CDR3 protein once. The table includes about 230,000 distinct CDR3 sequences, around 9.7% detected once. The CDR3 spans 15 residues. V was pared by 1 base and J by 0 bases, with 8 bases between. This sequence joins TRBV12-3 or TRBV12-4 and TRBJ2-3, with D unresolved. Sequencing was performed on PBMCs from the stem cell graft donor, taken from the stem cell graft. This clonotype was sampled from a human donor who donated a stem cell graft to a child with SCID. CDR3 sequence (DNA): TGTGCCAGCAGTTTAGTGGAGAGTAGCACAGATACGCAGTATTTT. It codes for CASSLVESSTDTQYF.